This TCR beta chain was recovered during a study of tumor-infiltrating lymphocytes in primary liver carcinoma. Turning to the study itself: Resection treated the patients' primary liver carcinoma.

This CDR3 region has 12 residues. The V end lost 3 bases, the J end lost 12 bases, and 16 bases lay between the germline ends. Germline CDR1 reads SQVTM; CDR2 reads ANQGSEA. For this clonotype: Its antigen is still unknown.

Study-wide points: The top-250-clone fraction was significantly higher in tumors than in blood (p = 0.039).

Blood RNA came from unsorted whole blood; germline DNA was also extracted. TCR beta cDNA was made from 500 ng total RNA with a constant-region primer. Three nested multiplex PCR rounds of slightly modified ARM-PCR generated TCR beta libraries. The study ran its first two PCR rounds for roughly 11 cycles each, using TRBV1-TRBV30 forward primers and a C-beta reverse primer. TCRdb passed the multiplex PCR reads through MiXCR, listing each CDR3 protein once. The table has 200,000 or so distinct CDR3 sequences, around 60% seen once. This receptor was obtained from a woman aged 60-75 years with primary liver carcinoma and hepatitis B virus infection. The chain links TRBV29-1 to TRBJ2-3; D is perhaps TRBD1 (6 bases). Material: peripheral blood. CDR3 region: CSVELGASTQYF. In DNA form, the CDR3 reads TGCAGCGTTGAGTTGGGGGCCAGTACTCAGTATTTT.